The T cell receptor beta chain described here comes from a study of shared clonotypes between healthy human individuals. The study, taken as a whole, reports: Clonotypes shared by all four donors outscored non-shared clonotypes in generation probability.

Assay: immunoSEQ multiplex PCR; the TCRdb copy retains only in-frame clones and omits some. The data contain some 680,000 clones, around 73% of them singletons. A CD45RA-negative memory subset and a CD45RA+ naive subset were separated from the CD4+ cells. The CDR3 totals 16 residues. With 3 bases clipped from V and 2 bases from J, the junction kept 4 bases outside the gene matches. The V gene's germline CDR1 is LGHNA and CDR2 YNFKEQ. A note on this clone: The target antigen is unknown.

The origin of this receptor is a woman aged 30 to 39 in good health. The sample consisted of memory CD4+ T cells sorted from blood. The subset was: CD45RA-negative fraction. This chain connects TRBV4-2 to TRBJ1-5, with 10 bases matching TRBD1. The CDR3 is CASSHLGTGGNQPQHF. DNA of the CDR3: TGTGCCAGCAGCCACCTCGGGACAGGGGGCAATCAGCCCCAGCATTTT.